This TCR beta chain was observed in a study of cytomegalovirus exposure and HLA in healthy donors. The study, taken as a whole, reports: Most TCRs appeared rarely, but some public TCRs recurred in many donors. Previous analysis showed most TCR beta V segments were productive about 90% or about 30% of the time. Later analysis associated a missense DCLRE1C variant with TCR beta V- and J-gene trimming. Presence/absence comparisons presumed near-even sequencing depth among donors.

The PCR used 60 Vbeta and 13 Jbeta primers. The data were produced by immunoSEQ multiplex PCR, yet TCRdb's version contains in-frame clones alone and is incomplete. The sample lists about 100,000 clones, 75% to 80% occurring once. This clone is labeled as medium-sized. The antigen remains unidentified. Looked up from germline, CDR1 is MRHNA and CDR2 is SNTAGT. V shed 6 bases, J shed 1 base, and the junction held 1 base outside the gene matches. CDR3 size: 15 residues. The chain uses TRBV6-4 and TRBJ2-3; 13 bases match TRBD2. The source material was PBMCs. The sequence derives from a man between 60 and 70 years old in good health and CMV-seropositive. DNA for the CDR3: TGTGCCAGCAGCGGGACTAGCGGGGGCACAGATACGCAGTATTTT. It is translated as CASSGTSGGTDTQYF.